These 4 T cell receptor beta chains came from one sample sequenced in a study of response to subunit inactivated influenza vaccine (dated by TCRdb to the late 2010s). The method was RT-PCR. Sequencing relied on an Illumina HiSeq 2500. The public reads were reprocessed in TCRdb via fastp at Q25 and MiXCR, keeping in-frame beta chains. Each entry is one CDR3 protein sequence, shown with its most common DNA and genes. Counted in this sample were approximately 500,000 distinct CDR3 sequences; approximately 15% of them appeared once. Of the sample, around 10% is held by the ten largest clones. The sequences come from PBMCs from blood, collected 11 to 12 days after vaccination. The receptors were sampled from a man between 50 and 59 years old who received an inactivated influenza vaccine. Donor details come from another sample of the same person, matched by shared clones.

This sequence joins TRBV29-1 and TRBJ2-4, with 11 nucleotides matching TRBD2. The germline CDR1 and CDR2 sequences are SQVTM and ANQGSEA. The J segment lost 5 bases and the V segment lost 6 bases, leaving 0 bases of the junction unmatched. CDR3 length: 12 residues. CDR3 loop: CSVLAGENIQYF. Here the CDR3 DNA reads TGCAGCGTACTAGCGGGGGAAAACATTCAGTACTTC. Looking up the rest from reference TRBV29-1 and TRBJ2-4 gives the full variable domain: SAVISQKPSRDICQRGTSLTIQCQVDSQVTMMFWYRQQPGQSLTLIATANQGSEATYESGFVIDKFPISRPNLTFSTLTVSNMSPEDSSIYLCSVLAGENIQYFGAGTRLSVL.

The chain carries TRBV29-1 and TRBJ2-5, with 11 bases fitting TRBD2. Germline loops: CDR1 SQVTM, CDR2 ANQGSEA. The CDR3 runs to 13 residues. Unmatched junction bases numbered 5, after V lost 7 bases and J lost 4 bases. CDR3 amino acids: CSGSGRAIETQYF. The DNA of the CDR3 is TGCAGCGGTAGCGGGAGGGCCATAGAGACCCAGTACTTC.

This chain links TRBV19 with TRBJ2-1; D possibly corresponds to TRBD2 (6 bases). CDR1 is LNHDA, CDR2 SQIVND, per germline (reference sequence). The V end lost 6 bases, the J end lost 0 bases, and 9 bases lay between the germline ends. This CDR3 spans 14 amino acids. CDR3 sequence: CASRNGSSYNEQFF. CDR3 nucleotide sequence: TGTGCCAGTAGGAACGGGAGCTCCTACAATGAGCAGTTCTTC.

The V gene is TRBV11-2, the J gene TRBJ2-6; tentatively, D is TRBD1 (5 bases). The V end was cut by 2 bases, the J end by 0 bases, with 14 bases between. The CDR3 extends over 18 amino acids. Germline CDR1 and CDR2: SGHAT and FQNNGV. CDR3 sequence reads: CASSLNRFLSSGANVLTF. In DNA form, the CDR3 reads TGTGCCAGCAGCTTAAACAGGTTCCTTAGCTCTGGGGCCAACGTCCTGACTTTC.